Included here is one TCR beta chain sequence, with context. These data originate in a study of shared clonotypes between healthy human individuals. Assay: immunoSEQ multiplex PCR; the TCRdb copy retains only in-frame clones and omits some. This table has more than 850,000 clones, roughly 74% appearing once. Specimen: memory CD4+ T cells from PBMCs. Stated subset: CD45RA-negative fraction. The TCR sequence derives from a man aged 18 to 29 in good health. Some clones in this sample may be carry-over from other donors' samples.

The CDR3 is CASRSSRAAIYGYTF. In DNA form, the CDR3 reads TGTGCCAGCAGGTCCTCCCGGGCCGCCATCTATGGCTACACCTTC. The J gene is TRBJ1-2, the V gene TRBV7-2; D unclear. V lost 6 bases and J lost 4, with 18 bases in between. This CDR3 has 15 residues. Germline lookup yields CDR1 SGHTA and CDR2 FQGNSA.